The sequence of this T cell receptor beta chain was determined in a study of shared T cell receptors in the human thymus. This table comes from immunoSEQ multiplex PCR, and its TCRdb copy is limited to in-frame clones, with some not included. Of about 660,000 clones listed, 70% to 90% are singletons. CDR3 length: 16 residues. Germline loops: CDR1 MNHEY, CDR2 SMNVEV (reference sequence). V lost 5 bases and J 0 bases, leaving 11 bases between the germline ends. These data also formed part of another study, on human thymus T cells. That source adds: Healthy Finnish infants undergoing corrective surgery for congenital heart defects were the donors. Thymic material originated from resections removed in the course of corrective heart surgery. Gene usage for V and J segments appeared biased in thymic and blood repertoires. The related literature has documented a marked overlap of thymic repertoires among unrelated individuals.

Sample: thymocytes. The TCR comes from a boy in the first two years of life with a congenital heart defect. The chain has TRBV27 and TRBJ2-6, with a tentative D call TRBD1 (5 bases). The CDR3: CASSRGSLSGANVLTF. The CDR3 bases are TGTGCCAGCAGTAGGGGTTCCCTCTCTGGGGCCAACGTCCTGACTTTC.